The rows below give T cell receptor beta chains drawn from one sample of a study of blood T cell repertoires in COVID-19. Clones were sequenced by immunoSEQ multiplex PCR, and TCRdb holds only the in-frame ones, with some missing. There are about 490,000 clones in the sample; approximately 85% occur only once, and 3.2% lies in the top ten. Sequencing input: peripheral blood. The receptors originated from a human donor in a cohort sampled during active COVID-19. Each CDR3 is given with its conserved first and last residue. The D gene is left open where the match is weak. Clone size is stated in some rows and not others, as once, few, many or a class when expanded.

v_call: TRBV30; clone_size: NA; j_call: TRBJ1-5; d_call: NA; cdr3_aa: CAWSEGYSNQPQHF; cdr3_nt: TGTGCCTGGAGTGAGGGGTATAGCAATCAGCCCCAGCATTTT
v_call: TRBV10-3; clone_size: once; j_call: TRBJ1-1; d_call: TRBD1; cdr3_aa: CAISDSGQPNTEAFF; cdr3_nt: TGTGCCATCAGTGATTCGGGACAGCCTAACACTGAAGCTTTCTTT
v_call: TRBV5-8; clone_size: NA; j_call: TRBJ2-5; d_call: TRBD2; cdr3_aa: CASSFGGASQETQYF; cdr3_nt: TGTGCCAGCAGCTTCGGGGGGGCCAGCCAAGAGACCCAGTACTTC
v_call: TRBV19; clone_size: NA; j_call: TRBJ1-3; d_call: NA; cdr3_aa: CATFSLGLPSGNTIYF; cdr3_nt: TGTGCCACTTTTTCCCTGGGACTTCCATCTGGAAACACCATATATTTT
v_call: TRBV3-1/TRBV3-2; clone_size: NA; j_call: TRBJ1-2; d_call: TRBD1; cdr3_aa: CASSQGTGGGYTF; cdr3_nt: TGTGCCAGCAGCCAAGGGACAGGCGGGGGCTACACCTTC
v_call: TRBV6-5; clone_size: NA; j_call: TRBJ1-1; d_call: TRBD1; cdr3_aa: CASISSPDRGHPAFF; cdr3_nt: TGTGCCAGCATATCTAGCCCGGACAGGGGACATCCGGCTTTCTTT
v_call: TRBV9; clone_size: NA; j_call: TRBJ1-1; d_call: NA; cdr3_aa: CASSVATRAEAFF; cdr3_nt: TGTGCCAGCAGCGTAGCTACGAGGGCTGAAGCTTTCTTT
v_call: TRBV6-5; clone_size: NA; j_call: TRBJ2-1; d_call: TRBD2; cdr3_aa: CASSSSGRSYEQFF; cdr3_nt: TGTGCCAGCAGTAGTAGCGGGAGGTCCTATGAGCAGTTCTTC
v_call: TRBV3-1/TRBV3-2; clone_size: few; j_call: TRBJ2-5; d_call: TRBD2; cdr3_aa: CASSSGLAEQETQYF; cdr3_nt: TGTGCCAGCAGCTCTGGACTAGCGGAACAAGAGACCCAGTACTTC
v_call: TRBV4-1; clone_size: NA; j_call: TRBJ1-1; d_call: TRBD1; cdr3_aa: CASSQGSGTGGRNTEAFF; cdr3_nt: TGCGCCAGCAGCCAAGGGTCGGGGACAGGGGGAAGGAACACTGAAGCTTTCTTT
v_call: TRBV7-7; clone_size: NA; j_call: TRBJ2-5; d_call: TRBD1; cdr3_aa: CASSLLQGSQETQYF; cdr3_nt: TGTGCTAGCAGCTTATTACAGGGGAGTCAGGAGACCCAGTACTTC
v_call: TRBV19; clone_size: NA; j_call: TRBJ1-1; d_call: NA; cdr3_aa: CASSSRTVNTEAFF; cdr3_nt: TGTGCCAGTAGTTCGCGGACAGTTAACACTGAAGCTTTCTTT